These 21 T cell receptor beta chains were sequenced from one sample in a study of T cell clonality in common variable immunodeficiency (dated by TCRdb to between 2015 and 2016). The receptor library was made with the immunoSEQ multiplex PCR assay. Imported from immuneACCESS, the table was reduced by TCRdb to in-frame sequences with V and J called. These copies leave out some clones; in studies compared against another copy, an unresolved V gene accounts for under half, and the cause of the remainder is not known. For this sample, about 28,000 clones appear and none is a singleton. The ten largest clones represent 3% to 3.5% of the sample. Results and caveats for the whole study, not just this receptor: Fewer deletions and N-nucleotide insertions were reportedly observed in CVID TCRbeta sequences, and highly modified clones with 13 or more V deletions were reportedly absent from CVID TCRbeta sequences.

These receptors are not linked to any known antigen. The specimen sequenced was peripheral blood mononuclear cells. These receptors were collected from a human donor with common variable immunodeficiency.

This clone was recorded at least ten times. Read data end 3 residues before the CDR3 end; the end is taken from the germline J gene. The V and J genes are TRBV7-3 and TRBJ2-5, with D perhaps matching TRBD1 (6 bases). The CDR3 sequence is 16 residues long. Germline-derived CDR1 and CDR2 are SGHTA and FQGTGA. Trimming stripped 5 bases from V and 2 bases from J, with 18 bases between. CDR3 amino acids: CASSHRAGARQETQYF. The sequenced part of the CDR3 DNA is TGTGCCAGCAGCCACAGGGCAGGGGCCCGACAAGAGACC.

This clone was seen ten or more times. CDR3 protein: CASSLAQGVEAFF. Incomplete CDR3 DNA: TGTGCCAGCAGCTTAGCGCAGGGCGTCGAA. The chain has TRBV7-3 and TRBJ1-1; a possible D gene is TRBD1 (5 bases). The CDR3 is cut off 3 residues early in the read; its end comes from the germline J gene. Germline V lookup: CDR1 SGHTA, CDR2 FQGTGA. The length of the CDR3 is 13 residues.

As regards this clone: The CDR3 end lies 3 residues beyond the end of the read and is filled in from the germline J gene. V gene TRBV19 combines with J gene TRBJ1-2, with 8 bases that match TRBD1. Germline-derived CDR1 and CDR2 are LNHDA and SQIVND (reference sequence). V shed 10 bases, J shed 2 bases, and the junction held 12 bases outside the gene matches. The CDR3 runs to 15 residues. Incomplete CDR3 DNA: TGTGCCACCCGGGACAGGCAACAAACCAACTATGGC. Protein: CATRDRQQTNYG. The full CDR3 reads CATRDRQQTNYGYTF.

This clone has more than one count but fewer than ten. The CDR3 sequence: CASSLLGQGVGNEQFF. CDR3 bases read: TGTGCCAGCAGCCTGCTCGGACAGGGGGTAGGCAATGAG. This chain links TRBV6-2 or TRBV6-3 with TRBJ2-1; 10 bases match TRBD1. With the read ending 3 residues before the CDR3 end, the germline J gene is used to fill in that end. The V segment lost 6 bases and the J segment 6 bases; nucleotides outside the gene matches: 11. The CDR3 extends over 16 amino acids. Per germline, CDR1 MNHEY and CDR2 SVGEGT.

This clone was counted between two and nine times. Read sequence stops 3 residues before the CDR3 end, and the germline J gene provides the missing end. V usage is TRBV11-3 and J usage is TRBJ2-3; perhaps TRBD1 as D (6 bases). V lost 5 bases to trimming and J lost 3 bases, with 12 bases between them. This CDR3 region has 14 residues. CDR1 is SGHNT and CDR2 is YENEEA in the germline V gene. The sequenced part of the CDR3 DNA is TGTGCCAGCAGCCGGCAGGGGATGACAGATACG. Protein: CASSRQGMTDT. The CDR3, in full, reads CASSRQGMTDTQYF.

Turning to this clone: Read coverage stops 3 residues before the CDR3 terminus; the germline J gene supplies the remainder. The V and J genes are TRBV11-2 and TRBJ1-3; D may be TRBD1 (5 bases). This CDR3 is 14 amino acids long. V dropped 6 bases and J dropped 3 bases, with 12 bases sitting between them. The germline V gene has CDR1 SGHAT and CDR2 FQNNGV. Partial CDR3 DNA: TGTGCCAGCAGTTCAGGGAACGATGGAAACACC. This gives the protein CASSSGNDGNT. The whole CDR3 sequence reads CASSSGNDGNTIYF. Full variable domain (outside the CDR3, taken from reference TRBV11-2 and TRBJ1-3): EAGVAQSPRYKIIEKRQSVAFWCNPISGHATLYWYQQILGQGPKLLIQFQNNGVVDDSQLPKDRFSAERLKGVDSTLKIQPAKLEDSAVYLCASSSGNDGNTIYFGEGSWLTVV.

This clone was detected many times. The read comes to an end 3 residues before the CDR3 does, leaving the germline J gene to fill in the end. J is TRBJ2-5 and V is TRBV12-3 or TRBV12-4, with 9 bases identical to TRBD2. The V and J ends lost 1 base and 5 bases, in that order; junction bases with no gene match: 2. CDR3 length: 14 amino acids. The sequenced part of the CDR3 DNA is TGTGCCAGCAGTTTAGGGCGGGGGGGGGAGACC. This encodes CASSLGRGGET. The CDR3, in full, reads CASSLGRGGETQYF.

To note about this clone: The missing CDR3 end, 3 residues past where the read stops, is filled in from the germline J gene. V and J are TRBV2 and TRBJ1-1, with 8 positions matching TRBD1. The CDR3 contains 14 residues. V shed 4 bases, J shed 1 base, and the junction held 2 bases outside the gene matches. CDR1 is SNHLY and CDR2 is FYNNEI in the germline V gene. CDR3 sequence: CASSVGQANTEAFF. The CDR3 bases that were read are TGTGCCAGCAGTGTGGGACAGGCGAACACTGAA.

The sample holds many counts of this clone. The CDR3 extends 3 residues past the end of the read, so its final part is completed from the germline J gene. The chain has TRBV19 and TRBJ1-4, with 7 bases aligning to TRBD1. CDR1 and CDR2 (germline): LNHDA, SQIVND (reference sequence). The CDR3 covers 13 residues. Germline trimming cut 4 bases from V and 9 bases from J; bases unmatched to any gene: 5. CDR3 protein: CASSTQRGQKLFF. The sequenced part of the CDR3 DNA is TGTGCCAGTAGTACCCAAAGGGGGCAAAAA.

About this clone itself: The sequenced fragment ends 3 residues before the CDR3 boundary, so the rest is inferred from the germline J gene. The V gene is TRBV7-3, the J gene TRBJ1-1, with 8 bases identical to TRBD1. The germline CDR1 and CDR2 sequences are SGHTA and FQGTGA. With V trimmed by 5 bases and J by 4 bases, 12 bases remained unmatched. The CDR3 length is 16 residues. CDR3 DNA (partial): TGTGCCAGCAGCCCTGGACAGGGAAGGGGGGGCACTGAA. It is translated as CASSPGQGRGGTE. The full CDR3 is CASSPGQGRGGTEAFF.

This clone is labeled as medium-sized (0.01 to 0.1%). Coverage ceases 3 residues before the CDR3 finishes, and the germline J gene fills in the end. This chain uses TRBV20-1 with TRBJ1-2; possibly TRBD1 for D (5 bases). Germline values: CDR1 DFQATT, CDR2 SNEGSKA (reference sequence). V lost 5 bases and J lost 4, with 11 bases in between. CDR3 size: 12 residues. This CDR3 reads CSASAGSYGYTF. The covered CDR3 bases are TGCAGTGCTTCGGCAGGGTCCTATGGC.

Regarding this clone: With the read ending 3 residues before the CDR3 end, the germline J gene is used to fill in that end. This rearrangement joins TRBV7-3 to TRBJ2-1; D remains unclear. The V gene lost 1 base and the J gene lost 9 bases, with 13 bases spanning the gap. The CDR3 is 14 amino acids. The V gene's germline CDR1 is SGHTA and CDR2 FQGTGA. The chain's CDR3 is CASSLNNAFGEQFF. The sequenced CDR3 bases are TGTGCCAGCAGCTTAAATAACGCCTTCGGTGAG.

This clone was recorded at least ten times. The read finishes 3 residues shy of the CDR3 end, and the germline J gene is used to complete it. The chain uses TRBV29-1 and TRBJ1-5; D may be TRBD1 (6 bases). This CDR3 is built from 13 residues. Trimming shortened V by 5 bases and J by 4 bases, and 12 bases separated the two germline ends. Germline loops: CDR1 SQVTM, CDR2 ANQGSEA. Incomplete CDR3 DNA: TGCAGCGTTTCGACAGGTACAAATCAGCCC. Its translation is CSVSTGTNQP. The entire CDR3 is CSVSTGTNQPQHF.

A few counts support this clone. The CDR3 extends 3 residues past the end of the read, so its final part is completed from the germline J gene. This chain joins TRBV7-2 and TRBJ1-1; unclear D gene. The V gene lost 1 base and the J gene lost 1 base, with 7 bases spanning the gap. The CDR3 is 14 amino acids. In germline, CDR1 is SGHTA, CDR2 FQGNSA. CDR3 amino acids: CASSLDPGNTEAFF. The CDR3 bases that were read are TGTGCCAGCAGCTTAGACCCAGGGAACACTGAA.

Comment on this clone: The CDR3 end lies 3 residues beyond the end of the read and is filled in from the germline J gene. This chain joins TRBV7-9 and TRBJ2-5; 7 bases agree with TRBD1. Germline trimming cut 5 bases from V and 4 bases from J; bases unmatched to any gene: 7. The CDR3 consists of 14 residues. Germline V gene lookup returns CDR1 SEHNR and CDR2 FQNEAQ (reference sequence). CDR3 bases read: TGTGCCAGCAGCCGAAAGGGGGCGGGAGAGACC. As protein: CASSRKGAGET. The complete CDR3 sequence is CASSRKGAGETQYF. Supplemented by reference TRBV7-9 and TRBJ2-5, the full variable domain reads DTGVSQNPRHKITKRGQNVTFRCDPISEHNRLYWYRQTLGQGPEFLTYFQNEAQLEKSRLLSDRFSAERPKGSFSTLEIQRTEQGDSAMYLCASSRKGAGETQYFGPGTRLLVL.

Here the CDR3 reads CASSLTRHTGELFF. The DNA read from the CDR3 is TGTGCCAGCAGCTTGACGCGGCACACCGGGGAG. The rearrangement joins TRBV7-3 to TRBJ2-2; D unresolved. The observed sequence ends 3 residues before the CDR3 terminus, with the missing tail filled in from the germline J gene. Germline V CDR1 and CDR2: SGHTA, FQGTGA. This CDR3 region has 14 residues. The V and J ends lost 3 bases and 3 bases respectively, with 8 bases between them.

As to this clone: The CDR3 goes on 3 residues after the read ends, and that part is filled in from the germline J gene. The genes are TRBV19 and TRBJ2-2; TRBD1 is a possible D gene (5 bases). The length of the CDR3 is 15 residues. Looked up from germline, CDR1 is LNHDA and CDR2 is SQIVND (reference sequence). The ends were cut back, 3 bases at V and 2 bases at J, with 10 bases in the middle. CDR3 bases read: TGTGCCAGTAGTATTTCTCAGGGAAACACCGGGGAG. Translation: CASSISQGNTGE. The complete CDR3 protein is CASSISQGNTGELFF.

Ten or more counts support this clone. The CDR3 goes on 3 residues after the read ends, and that part is filled in from the germline J gene. The V and J genes are TRBV7-3 and TRBJ2-5, with 7 bases identical to TRBD2. Trimming took 5 bases from V and 5 from J; bases not matched to a gene: 8. The length of the CDR3 is 14 residues. Germline CDR1 and CDR2: SGHTA and FQGTGA. Partial CDR3 DNA: TGTGCCAGCAGCGACCGACGGGGAGGGGAGACC. Amino acid sequence: CASSDRRGGET. The CDR3 as a whole reads CASSDRRGGETQYF. Variable domain in full (rest from reference TRBV7-3 and TRBJ2-5): GAGVSQTPSNKVTEKGKYVELRCDPISGHTALYWYRQSLGQGPEFLIYFQGTGAADDSGLPNDRFFAVRPEGSVSTLKIQRTERGDSAVYLCASSDRRGGETQYFGPGTRLLVL.

This clone was seen a handful of times. From the germline J gene comes the end of the CDR3, since the read stops 3 residues before it. This rearrangement joins TRBV7-3 to TRBJ2-1; 10 bases fit TRBD2. This CDR3 region has 15 residues. J was trimmed by 4 bases and V by 4 bases; bases with no gene match: 4. Germline CDR1 and CDR2: SGHTA and FQGTGA. The covered CDR3 bases are TGTGCCAGCAGCTGGACTAGCGGAAAATACAATGAG. It is translated as CASSWTSGKYNE. In full, the CDR3 is CASSWTSGKYNEQFF.

This clone has ten or more counts. Read coverage stops 3 residues before the CDR3 terminus; the germline J gene supplies the remainder. The chain recombines TRBV18 with TRBJ2-7; the match to TRBD1 covers 9 bases. J lost 1 base, V lost 5 bases, and 6 bases had no gene match. This CDR3 region has 15 residues. The V gene's germline CDR1 is KGHSH and CDR2 LQKENI. The CDR3 spells CASSYRQGVSYEQYF. Partial CDR3 DNA: TGTGCCAGCTCATACAGACAGGGGGTTTCCTACGAG. The full variable domain, its missing parts supplied by reference TRBV18 and TRBJ2-7, is NAGVMQNPRHLVRRRGQEARLRCSPMKGHSHVYWYRQLPEEGLKFMVYLQKENIIDESGMPKERFSAEFPKEGPSILRIQQVVRGDSAAYFCASSYRQGVSYEQYFGPGTRLTVT.

This clone came up many times. The read falls 3 residues short of the CDR3 end, and the missing part is taken from the germline J gene. The chain joins TRBV2 to TRBJ1-4; D might be TRBD1 (6 bases). CDR1 SNHLY and CDR2 FYNNEI come from the germline V gene. The CDR3 has 14 amino acids. V gave up 5 bases and J gave up 4 bases, with 11 bases separating them. The CDR3 region is CASSWGRGNEKLFF. The sequenced CDR3 bases are TGTGCCAGCAGTTGGGGGCGAGGTAATGAAAAA.